This entry is about one TCR beta chain. Data came from immunoSEQ multiplex PCR; TCRdb stores just in-frame clones and leaves some out. The sample includes under 300,000 clones, roughly 82% of them seen just once. Trimming left V 7 bases short and J 1 base short, with 15 bases between. The CDR3 totals 15 residues. Germline assignment: CDR1 WSHSY and CDR2 SAAADI. The data belong to a study of blood T cell repertoires in COVID-19. The clonotype was recovered from an older man with acute or convalescent COVID-19. Sequencing input: peripheral blood. V usage is TRBV10-2 and J usage is TRBJ2-3; TRBD2 might be the D (6 bases). The CDR3: CASTTGSARTDTQYF. The CDR3 DNA follows: TGCGCCAGCACCACCGGGAGCGCCCGCACAGATACGCAGTATTTT.